In its sample, the clone carrying this T cell receptor beta chain was seen once. Its specificity is not known. This sample was taken from a study of shared clonotypes between healthy human individuals. Across the whole study: Donors were a couple of women and three men aged 18 to 49.

With V trimmed by 1 base and J by 7 bases, 14 bases remained unmatched. Germline assignment: CDR1 SGDLS and CDR2 YYNGEE. The CDR3 has 19 residues. Study-level results: Naive subsets usually exceeded memory subsets in estimated richness.

Cells designated naive CD8 were CD45RO-negative and were positively selected for CCR7, with terminally differentiated effector memory CD45RA+ cells excluded. Sequenced by immunoSEQ multiplex PCR; TCRdb stores in-frame clones only, minus some. The sample holds about 2.1 million clones, roughly 93% seen once. The receptor was isolated from a man younger than 35 in good health. Some clones in this sample may be carry-over from other donors' samples. The sequenced material came from naive CD8+ T cells from PBMCs. The rearrangement joins TRBV9 to TRBJ2-2; 12 nucleotides agree with TRBD2. The CDR3 bases are TGTGCCAGCAGCGTAAAACTAGCGGGAGGACTTTCCCGGGGCGGGGAGCTGTTTTTT. It is translated as CASSVKLAGGLSRGGELFF.